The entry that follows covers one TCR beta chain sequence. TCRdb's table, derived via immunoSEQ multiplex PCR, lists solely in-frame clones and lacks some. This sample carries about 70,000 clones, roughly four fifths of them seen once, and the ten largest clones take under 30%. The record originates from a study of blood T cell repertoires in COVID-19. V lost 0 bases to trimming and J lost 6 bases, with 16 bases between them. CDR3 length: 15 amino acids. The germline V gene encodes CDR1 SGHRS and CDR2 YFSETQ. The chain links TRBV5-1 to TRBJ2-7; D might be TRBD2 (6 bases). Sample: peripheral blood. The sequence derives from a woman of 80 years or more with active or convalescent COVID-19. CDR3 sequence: CASSLDGDNGSEQYF. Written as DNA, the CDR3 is TGCGCCAGCAGCTTGGACGGTGACAACGGGAGCGAGCAGTACTTC.